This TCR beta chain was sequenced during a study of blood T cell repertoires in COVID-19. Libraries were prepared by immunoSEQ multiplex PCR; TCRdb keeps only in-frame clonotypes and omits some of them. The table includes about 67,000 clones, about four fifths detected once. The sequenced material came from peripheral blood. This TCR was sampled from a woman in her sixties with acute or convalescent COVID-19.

The CDR3 reads CASSLGSDLATQYF. The CDR3 DNA reads as TGCGCCAGCAGCTTGGGGTCAGACTTAGCGACCCAGTACTTC. This chain uses TRBV5-1 with TRBJ2-5, with D unclear. Trimming left V 0 bases short and J 7 bases short, with 13 bases between. The CDR3 spans 14 residues. Germline CDR1 and CDR2: SGHRS and YFSETQ. Full variable domain (missing parts from reference TRBV5-1 and TRBJ2-5): KAGVTQTPRYLIKTRGQQVTLSCSPISGHRSVSWYQQTPGQGLQFLFEYFSETQRNKGNFPGRFSGRQFSNSRSEMNVSTLELGDSALYLCASSLGSDLATQYFGPGTRLLVL.